This T cell receptor (beta chain) is from a study of blood T cell repertoires in COVID-19. Background on the study: T cells, B-cell-depleted T cells, or PBMCs provided the cDNA or gDNA that served as material.

In the original processing: Amplification from reference gene primers served as the basis for estimated nucleated cell counts. Assay used: immunoSEQ multiplex PCR; TCRdb lists only in-frame clones, some missing. That table gives V, J and clone size, and the DNA gave D and trimming. The sample consists of about 39,000 clones, 79% of them appearing once. This CDR3 contains 13 residues. Trimming removed 4 bases from V and 9 bases from J, with 16 bases in between. The germline gives CDR1 LNHDA, CDR2 SQIVND (reference sequence). The rearrangement uses TRBV19 and TRBJ2-7; D uncertain. The origin of this receptor is a man in his 70s with acute or convalescent COVID-19. Sequenced: peripheral blood. CDR3 sequence reads: CASSNVPGYPQYF. The CDR3 region has the DNA TGTGCCAGTAGTAACGTGCCGGGTTACCCGCAGTACTTC.